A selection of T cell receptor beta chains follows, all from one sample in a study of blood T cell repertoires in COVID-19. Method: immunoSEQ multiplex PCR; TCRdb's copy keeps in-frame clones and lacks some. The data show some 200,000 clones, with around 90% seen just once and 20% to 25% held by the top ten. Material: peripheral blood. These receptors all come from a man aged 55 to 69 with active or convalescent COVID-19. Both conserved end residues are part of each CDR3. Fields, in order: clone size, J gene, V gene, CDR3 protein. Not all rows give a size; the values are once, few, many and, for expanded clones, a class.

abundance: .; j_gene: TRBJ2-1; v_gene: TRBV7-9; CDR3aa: CASSRDSAAEQFF
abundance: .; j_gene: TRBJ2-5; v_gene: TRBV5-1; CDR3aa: CASSRWAQETQYF
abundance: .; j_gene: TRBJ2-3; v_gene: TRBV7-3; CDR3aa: CASSLTTGYTDTQYF
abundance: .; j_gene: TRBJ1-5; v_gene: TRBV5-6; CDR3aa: CASSEKDRASQPQHF
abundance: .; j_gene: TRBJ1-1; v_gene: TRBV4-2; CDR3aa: CASSPRDREIAEAFF
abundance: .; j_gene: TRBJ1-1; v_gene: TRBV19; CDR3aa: CASKRGLRNTEAFF
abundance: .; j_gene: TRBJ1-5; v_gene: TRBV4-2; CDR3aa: CASSQERGDQPQHF
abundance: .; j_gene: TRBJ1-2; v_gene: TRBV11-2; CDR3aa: CASSLDREMVGYTF
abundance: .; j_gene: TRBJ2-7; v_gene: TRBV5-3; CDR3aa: CATPPQGEEPYEQYF
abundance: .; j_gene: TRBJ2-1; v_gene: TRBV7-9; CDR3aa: CASSTSTGYNEQFF
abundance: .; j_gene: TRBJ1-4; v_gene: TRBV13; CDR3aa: CASSSGREKLFF
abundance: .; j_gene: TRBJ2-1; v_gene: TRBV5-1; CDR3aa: CASSLTSNEQFF
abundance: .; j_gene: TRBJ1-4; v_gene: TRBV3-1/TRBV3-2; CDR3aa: CASSQFRVNEKLFF
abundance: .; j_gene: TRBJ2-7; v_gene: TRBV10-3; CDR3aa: CAISGQSYEQYF
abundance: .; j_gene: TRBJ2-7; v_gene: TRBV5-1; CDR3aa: CASSYGGYEQYF
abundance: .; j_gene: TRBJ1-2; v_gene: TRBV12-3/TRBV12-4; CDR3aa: CASTSYGDYGYTF
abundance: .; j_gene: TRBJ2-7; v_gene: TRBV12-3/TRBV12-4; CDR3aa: CASSLGGTYEQYF
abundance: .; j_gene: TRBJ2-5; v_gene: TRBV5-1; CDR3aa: CASSLLASGQETQYF
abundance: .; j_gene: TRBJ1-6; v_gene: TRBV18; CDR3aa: CASSPGGQGVSPLHF
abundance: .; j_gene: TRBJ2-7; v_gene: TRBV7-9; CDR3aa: CASSLRERTGLYGGYEQYF
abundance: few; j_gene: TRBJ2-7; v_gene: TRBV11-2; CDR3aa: CASTPLRGYEQYF
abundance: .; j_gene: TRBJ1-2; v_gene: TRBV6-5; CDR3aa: CASSYQGGDYTF
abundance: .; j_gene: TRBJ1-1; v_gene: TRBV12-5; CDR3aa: CASGFQGAGTEAFF
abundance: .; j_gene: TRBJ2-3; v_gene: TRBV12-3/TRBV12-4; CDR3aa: CASSSDRADTQYF
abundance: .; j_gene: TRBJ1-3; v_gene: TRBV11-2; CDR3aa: CASSFSPKGALIGNTIYF
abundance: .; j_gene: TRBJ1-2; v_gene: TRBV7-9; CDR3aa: CASSRDMGDGYTF
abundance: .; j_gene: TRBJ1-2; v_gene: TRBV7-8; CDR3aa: CASSTDRYINYGYTF
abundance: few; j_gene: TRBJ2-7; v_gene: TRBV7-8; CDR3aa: CASSPRPSGGNTYEQYF
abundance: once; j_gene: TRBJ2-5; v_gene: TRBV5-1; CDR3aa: CASSSGGANQETQYF
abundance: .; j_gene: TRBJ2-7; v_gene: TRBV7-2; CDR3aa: CASSLVAGDSYEQYF
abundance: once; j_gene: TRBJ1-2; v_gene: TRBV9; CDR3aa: CASTRTGGGYTF
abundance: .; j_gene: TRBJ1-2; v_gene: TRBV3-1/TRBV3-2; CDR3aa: CASSQENGGAYGYTF
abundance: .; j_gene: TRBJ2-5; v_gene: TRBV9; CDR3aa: CASSTDRTLETQYF
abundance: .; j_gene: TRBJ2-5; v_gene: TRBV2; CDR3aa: CASSEFRVPWETQYF
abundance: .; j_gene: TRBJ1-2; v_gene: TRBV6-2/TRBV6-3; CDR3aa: CASSQGADRPIDGYTF
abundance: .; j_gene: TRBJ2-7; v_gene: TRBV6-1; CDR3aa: CASSEQTGYEQYF
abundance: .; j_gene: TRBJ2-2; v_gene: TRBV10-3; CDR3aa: CAIRAGTTSGELFF
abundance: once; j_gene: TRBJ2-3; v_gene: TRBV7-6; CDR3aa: CASSLRSGSTDTQYF
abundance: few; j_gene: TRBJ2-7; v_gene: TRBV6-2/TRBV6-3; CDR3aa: CASSYAGTSGGLSYEQYF
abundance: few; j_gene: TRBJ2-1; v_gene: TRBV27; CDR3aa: CASSLIAGSSYNEQFF
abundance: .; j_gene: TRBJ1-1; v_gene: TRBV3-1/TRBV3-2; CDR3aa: CASSPTLNTEAFF
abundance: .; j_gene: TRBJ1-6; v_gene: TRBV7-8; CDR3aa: CASSPNIGGVNNSPLHF
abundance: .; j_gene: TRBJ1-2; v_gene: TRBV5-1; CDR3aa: CASSLASGQSYGYTF
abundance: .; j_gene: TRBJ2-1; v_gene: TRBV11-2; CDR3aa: CASSTSSGGPSYNEQFF
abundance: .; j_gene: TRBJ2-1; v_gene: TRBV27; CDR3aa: CASIGRGGRNEQFF
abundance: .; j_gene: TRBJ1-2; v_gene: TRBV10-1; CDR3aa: CASSDRGGADGYTF
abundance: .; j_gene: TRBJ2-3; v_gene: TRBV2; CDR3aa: CASTGTSGSRGGQYF
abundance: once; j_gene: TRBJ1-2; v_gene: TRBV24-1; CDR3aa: CASRTCIYTF